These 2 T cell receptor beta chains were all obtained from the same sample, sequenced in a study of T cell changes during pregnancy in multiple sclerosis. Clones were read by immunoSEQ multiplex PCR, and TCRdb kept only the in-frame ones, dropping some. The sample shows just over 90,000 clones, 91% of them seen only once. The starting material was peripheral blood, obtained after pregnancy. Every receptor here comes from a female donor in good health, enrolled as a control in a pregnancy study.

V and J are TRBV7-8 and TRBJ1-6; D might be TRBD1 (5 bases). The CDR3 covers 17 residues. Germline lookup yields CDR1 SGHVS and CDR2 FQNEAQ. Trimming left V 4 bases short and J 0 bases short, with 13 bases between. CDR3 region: CASSSPGSSSYNSPLHF. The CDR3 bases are TGTGCCAGCAGCTCCCCAGGGTCGAGCTCCTATAATTCACCCCTCCACTTT.

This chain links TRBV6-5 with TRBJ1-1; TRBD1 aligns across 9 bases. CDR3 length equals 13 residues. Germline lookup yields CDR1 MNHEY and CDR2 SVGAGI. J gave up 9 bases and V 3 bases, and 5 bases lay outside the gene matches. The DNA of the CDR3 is TGTGCCAGCAGTTATTCGGACAGGGGTAAAGCTTTCTTT. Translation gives CASSYSDRGKAFF.